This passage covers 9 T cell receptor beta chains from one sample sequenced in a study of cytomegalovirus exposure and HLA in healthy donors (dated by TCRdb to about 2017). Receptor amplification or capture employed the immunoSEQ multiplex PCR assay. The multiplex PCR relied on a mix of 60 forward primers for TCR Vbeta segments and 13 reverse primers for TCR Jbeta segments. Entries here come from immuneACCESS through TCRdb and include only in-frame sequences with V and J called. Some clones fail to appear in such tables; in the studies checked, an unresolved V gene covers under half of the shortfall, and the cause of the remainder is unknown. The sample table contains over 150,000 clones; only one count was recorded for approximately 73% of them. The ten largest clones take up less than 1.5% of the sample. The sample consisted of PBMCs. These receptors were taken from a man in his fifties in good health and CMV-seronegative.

CDR3 nucleotide sequence: TGCAGCGTTAGGACAGGTGGCTATGGCTACACCTTC. The encoded protein is CSVRTGGYGYTF. V is TRBV29-1 and J is TRBJ1-2, with 7 bases fitting TRBD1. The germline CDR1 and CDR2 sequences are SQVTM and ANQGSEA. The junction had 4 bases not matched to a gene; V was cut back by 5 bases and J by 4 bases. CDR3 size: 12 residues.

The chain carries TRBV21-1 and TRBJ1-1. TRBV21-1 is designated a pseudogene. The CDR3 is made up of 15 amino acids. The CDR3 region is CASSLSGGGETEAFF. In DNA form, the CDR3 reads TGTGCCAGCAGCCTCAGCGGGGGCGGAGAAACTGAAGCTTTCTTT.

The CDR3: CASMGRGETQYF. The CDR3 DNA follows: TGTGCCAGCATGGGGAGGGGGGAGACCCAGTACTTC. The genes are TRBV2 and TRBJ2-5; D perhaps matches TRBD2 (7 bases). Looked up from germline, CDR1 is SNHLY and CDR2 is FYNNEI. Trimming left V 7 bases short and J 5 bases short, with 11 bases between. This CDR3 comprises 12 residues.

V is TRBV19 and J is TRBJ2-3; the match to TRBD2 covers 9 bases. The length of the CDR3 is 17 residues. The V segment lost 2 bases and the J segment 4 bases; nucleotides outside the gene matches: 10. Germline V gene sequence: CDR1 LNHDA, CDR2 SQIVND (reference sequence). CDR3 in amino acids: CASSIRAGGNGADTQYF. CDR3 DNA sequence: TGTGCCAGTAGTATAAGAGCGGGGGGCAATGGAGCAGATACGCAGTATTTT.

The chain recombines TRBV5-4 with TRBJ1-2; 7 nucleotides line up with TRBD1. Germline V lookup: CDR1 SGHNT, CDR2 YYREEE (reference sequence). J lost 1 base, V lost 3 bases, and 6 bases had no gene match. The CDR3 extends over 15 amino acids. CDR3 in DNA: TGTGCCAGCAGCTCCACGGACAGGCTTAACTATGGCTACACCTTC. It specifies CASSSTDRLNYGYTF.

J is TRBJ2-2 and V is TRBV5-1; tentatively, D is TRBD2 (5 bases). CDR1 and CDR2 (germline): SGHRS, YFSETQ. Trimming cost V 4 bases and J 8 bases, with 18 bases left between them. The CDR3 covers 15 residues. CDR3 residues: CASSRIGGGLGELFF. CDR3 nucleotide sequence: TGCGCCAGCAGCCGCATAGGAGGTGGGCTTGGGGAGCTGTTTTTT.

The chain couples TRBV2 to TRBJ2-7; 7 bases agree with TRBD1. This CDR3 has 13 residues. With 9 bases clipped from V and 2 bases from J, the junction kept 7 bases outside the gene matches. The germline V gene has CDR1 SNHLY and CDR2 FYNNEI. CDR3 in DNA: TGTGCCAGTCTGAGACAGGGCCCCTACGAGCAGTACTTC. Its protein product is CASLRQGPYEQYF.

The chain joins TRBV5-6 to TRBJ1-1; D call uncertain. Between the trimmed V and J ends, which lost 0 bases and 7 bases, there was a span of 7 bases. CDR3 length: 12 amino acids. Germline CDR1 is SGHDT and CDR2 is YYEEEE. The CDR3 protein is CASSLGLIEAFF. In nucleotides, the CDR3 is TGTGCCAGCAGCTTGGGACTTATTGAAGCTTTCTTT.

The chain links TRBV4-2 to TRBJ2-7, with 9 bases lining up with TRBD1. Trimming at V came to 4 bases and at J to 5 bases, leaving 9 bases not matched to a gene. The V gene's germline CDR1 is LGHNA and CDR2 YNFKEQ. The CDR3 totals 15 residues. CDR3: CASSPAGTGSHEQYF. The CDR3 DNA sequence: TGTGCCAGCAGCCCCGCCGGGACAGGGTCCCACGAGCAGTACTTC.